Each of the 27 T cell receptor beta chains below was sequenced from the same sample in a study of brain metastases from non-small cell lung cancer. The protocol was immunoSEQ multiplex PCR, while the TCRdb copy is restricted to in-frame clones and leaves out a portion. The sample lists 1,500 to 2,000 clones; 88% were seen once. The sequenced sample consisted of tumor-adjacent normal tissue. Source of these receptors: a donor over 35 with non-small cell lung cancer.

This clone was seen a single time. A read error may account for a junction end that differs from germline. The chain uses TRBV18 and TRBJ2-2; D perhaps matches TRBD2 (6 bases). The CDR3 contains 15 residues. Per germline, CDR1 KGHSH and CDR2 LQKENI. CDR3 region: CTSSPPRGNTGELFF. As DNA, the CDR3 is TGTACCAGCTCACCACCGCGGGGGAACACCGGGGAGCTGTTTTTT.

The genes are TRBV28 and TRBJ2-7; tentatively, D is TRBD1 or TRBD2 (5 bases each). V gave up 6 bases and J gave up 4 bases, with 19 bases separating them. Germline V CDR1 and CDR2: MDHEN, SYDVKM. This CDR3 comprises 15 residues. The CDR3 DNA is TGTGCCAGCAGCCCTCCGGGGACCAGGGTTTACGAGCAGTACTTC. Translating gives CASSPPGTRVYEQYF.

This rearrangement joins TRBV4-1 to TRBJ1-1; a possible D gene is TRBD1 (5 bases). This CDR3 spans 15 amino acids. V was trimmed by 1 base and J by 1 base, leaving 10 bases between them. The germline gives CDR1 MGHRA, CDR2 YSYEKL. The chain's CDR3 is CASSQVYQGNTEAFF. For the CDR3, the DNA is TGCGCCAGCAGCCAAGTTTATCAGGGGAACACTGAAGCTTTCTTT.

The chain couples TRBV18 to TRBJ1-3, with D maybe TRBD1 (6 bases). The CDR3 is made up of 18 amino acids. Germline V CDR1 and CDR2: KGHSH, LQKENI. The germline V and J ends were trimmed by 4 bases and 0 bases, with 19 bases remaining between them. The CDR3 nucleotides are TGTGCCAGCTCACTGGACAGCGTATTACTGAGCTCTGGAAACACCATATATTTT. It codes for CASSLDSVLLSSGNTIYF.

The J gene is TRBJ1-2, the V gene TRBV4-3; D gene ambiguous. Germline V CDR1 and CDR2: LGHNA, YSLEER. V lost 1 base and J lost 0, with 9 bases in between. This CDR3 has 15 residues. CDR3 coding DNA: TGCGCCAGCAGCCAAGGGGCACAGACTAACTATGGCTACACCTTC. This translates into CASSQGAQTNYGYTF.

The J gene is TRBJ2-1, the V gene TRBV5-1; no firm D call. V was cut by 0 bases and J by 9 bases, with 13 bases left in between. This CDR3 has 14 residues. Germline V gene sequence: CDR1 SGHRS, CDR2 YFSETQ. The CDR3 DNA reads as TGCGCCAGCAGCTTGGCAGACTCTTGGGGTGAGCAGTTCTTC. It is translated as CASSLADSWGEQFF. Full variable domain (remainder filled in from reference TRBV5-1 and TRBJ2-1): KAGVTQTPRYLIKTRGQQVTLSCSPISGHRSVSWYQQTPGQGLQFLFEYFSETQRNKGNFPGRFSGRQFSNSRSEMNVSTLELGDSALYLCASSLADSWGEQFFGPGTRLTVL.

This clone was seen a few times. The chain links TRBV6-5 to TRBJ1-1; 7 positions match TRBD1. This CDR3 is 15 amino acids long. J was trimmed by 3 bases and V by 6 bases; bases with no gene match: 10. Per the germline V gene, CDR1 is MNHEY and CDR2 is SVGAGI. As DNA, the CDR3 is TGTGCCAGCAGGGCTGTGACAGGGTGGGACACTGAAGCTTTCTTT. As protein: CASRAVTGWDTEAFF.

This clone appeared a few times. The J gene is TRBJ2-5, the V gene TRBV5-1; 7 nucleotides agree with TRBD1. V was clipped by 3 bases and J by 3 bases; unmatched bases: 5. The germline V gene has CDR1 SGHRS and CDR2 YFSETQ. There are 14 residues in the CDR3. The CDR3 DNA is TGCGCCAGCAGCTCCTTTGGGACAGAAGAGACCCAGTACTTC. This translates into CASSSFGTEETQYF. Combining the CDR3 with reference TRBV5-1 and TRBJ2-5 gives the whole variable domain KAGVTQTPRYLIKTRGQQVTLSCSPISGHRSVSWYQQTPGQGLQFLFEYFSETQRNKGNFPGRFSGRQFSNSRSEMNVSTLELGDSALYLCASSSFGTEETQYFGPGTRLLVL.

The CDR3 nucleotides are TGTGCTAGTGCCAAGGACGGAAGCTCCTACGAGCAGTACTTC. It codes for CASAKDGSSYEQYF. V usage is TRBV12-5 and J usage is TRBJ2-7, with D uncertain. There are 14 residues in the CDR3. Trimming removed 7 bases from V and 0 bases from J, with 13 bases in between. Germline CDR1 and CDR2: LGHNT and FRNRAP.

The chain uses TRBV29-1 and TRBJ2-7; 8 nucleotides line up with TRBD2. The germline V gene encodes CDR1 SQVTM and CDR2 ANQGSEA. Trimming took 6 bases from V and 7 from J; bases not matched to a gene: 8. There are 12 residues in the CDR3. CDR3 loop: CSVGGGYGEQYF. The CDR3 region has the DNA TGCAGCGTCGGCGGGGGGTATGGTGAGCAGTACTTC.

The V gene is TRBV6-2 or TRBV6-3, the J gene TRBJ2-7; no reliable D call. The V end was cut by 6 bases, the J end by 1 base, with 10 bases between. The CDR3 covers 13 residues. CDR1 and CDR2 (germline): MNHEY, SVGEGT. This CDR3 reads CASSPVASYEQYF. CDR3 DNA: TGTGCCAGCAGCCCAGTTGCATCCTACGAGCAGTACTTC.

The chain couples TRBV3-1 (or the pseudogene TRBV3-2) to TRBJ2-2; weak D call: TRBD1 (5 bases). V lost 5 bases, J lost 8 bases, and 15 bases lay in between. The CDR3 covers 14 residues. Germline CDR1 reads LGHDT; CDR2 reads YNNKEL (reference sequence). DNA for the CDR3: TGTGCCAGCAGCGCGACAGAGAATCCGGGGGAGCTGTTTTTT. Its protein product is CASSATENPGELFF.

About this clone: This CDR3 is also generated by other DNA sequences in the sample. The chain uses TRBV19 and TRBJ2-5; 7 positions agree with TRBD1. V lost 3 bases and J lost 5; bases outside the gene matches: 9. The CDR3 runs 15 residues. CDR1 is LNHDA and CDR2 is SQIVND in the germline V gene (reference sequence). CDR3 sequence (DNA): TGTGCCAGTAGTATGGGAGTGACAGGGCGGGAGACCCAGTACTTC. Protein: CASSMGVTGRETQYF.

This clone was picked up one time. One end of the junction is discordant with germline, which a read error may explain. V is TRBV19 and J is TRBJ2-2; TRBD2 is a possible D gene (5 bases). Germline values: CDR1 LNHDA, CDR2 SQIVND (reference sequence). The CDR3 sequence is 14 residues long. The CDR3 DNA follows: TGTGCCAGTAGTTGGACGGGAAACACCGGGGAACTGTTTTTT. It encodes CASSWTGNTGELFF.

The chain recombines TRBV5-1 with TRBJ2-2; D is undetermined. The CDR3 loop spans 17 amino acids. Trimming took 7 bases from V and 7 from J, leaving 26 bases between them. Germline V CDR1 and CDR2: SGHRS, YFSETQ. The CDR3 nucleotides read TGCGCCAGCGGCCCCTCCGAGGACCCAAGGGTTGGCGGGGAGCTGTTTTTT. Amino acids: CASGPSEDPRVGGELFF. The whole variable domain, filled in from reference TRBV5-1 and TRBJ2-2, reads KAGVTQTPRYLIKTRGQQVTLSCSPISGHRSVSWYQQTPGQGLQFLFEYFSETQRNKGNFPGRFSGRQFSNSRSEMNVSTLELGDSALYLCASGPSEDPRVGGELFFGEGSRLTVL.

This CDR3 is CASSGGTGAYGYTF. Written as DNA, the CDR3 is TGTGCCAGCAGTGGAGGGACGGGGGCCTATGGCTACACCTTC. This rearrangement joins TRBV5-6 to TRBJ1-2; possible D gene TRBD1, 6 bases. V shed 5 bases and J shed 4 bases, with 15 bases lying between them. This CDR3 is 14 amino acids long. Germline V lookup: CDR1 SGHDT, CDR2 YYEEEE.

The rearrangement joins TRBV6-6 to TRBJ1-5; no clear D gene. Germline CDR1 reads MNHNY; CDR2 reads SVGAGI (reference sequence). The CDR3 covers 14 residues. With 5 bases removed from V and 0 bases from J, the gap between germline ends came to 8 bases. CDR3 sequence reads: CASSTANSNQPQHF. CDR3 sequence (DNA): TGTGCCAGCAGTACAGCTAATAGCAATCAGCCCCAGCATTTT.

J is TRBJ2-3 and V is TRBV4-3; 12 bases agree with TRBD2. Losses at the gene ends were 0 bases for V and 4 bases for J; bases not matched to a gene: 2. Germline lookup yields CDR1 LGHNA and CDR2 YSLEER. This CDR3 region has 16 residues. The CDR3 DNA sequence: TGCGCCAGCAGCCAAGATCTAGCGGGGGGGCCAGATACGCAGTATTTT. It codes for CASSQDLAGGPDTQYF.

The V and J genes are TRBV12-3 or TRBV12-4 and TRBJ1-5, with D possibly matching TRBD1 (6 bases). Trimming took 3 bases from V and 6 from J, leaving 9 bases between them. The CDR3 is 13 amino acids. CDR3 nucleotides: TGTGCCAGCAGTTTGGACAGACGTCAGCCCCAGCATTTT. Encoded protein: CASSLDRRQPQHF.

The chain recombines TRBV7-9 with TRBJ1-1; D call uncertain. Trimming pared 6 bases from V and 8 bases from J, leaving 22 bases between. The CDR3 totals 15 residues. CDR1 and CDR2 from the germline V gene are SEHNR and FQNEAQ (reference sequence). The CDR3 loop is CASRPAREYSAEAFF. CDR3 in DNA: TGTGCCAGCAGACCAGCTAGGGAGTACTCCGCCGAAGCTTTCTTT.

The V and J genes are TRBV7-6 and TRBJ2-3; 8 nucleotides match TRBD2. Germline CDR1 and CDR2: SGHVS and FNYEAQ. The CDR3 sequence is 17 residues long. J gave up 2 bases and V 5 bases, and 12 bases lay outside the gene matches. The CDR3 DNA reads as TGTGCCAGCAGCCGGGGCGGAACGGGGGGGGCCACAGATACGCAGTATTTT. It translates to CASSRGGTGGATDTQYF.

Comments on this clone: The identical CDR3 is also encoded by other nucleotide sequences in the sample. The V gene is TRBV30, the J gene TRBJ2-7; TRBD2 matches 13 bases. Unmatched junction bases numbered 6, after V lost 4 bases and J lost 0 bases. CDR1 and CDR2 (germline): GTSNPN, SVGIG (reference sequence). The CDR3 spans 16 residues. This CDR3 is CAWKKGLAGTSYEQYF. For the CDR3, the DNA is TGTGCCTGGAAAAAGGGACTAGCGGGGACCTCCTACGAGCAGTACTTC.

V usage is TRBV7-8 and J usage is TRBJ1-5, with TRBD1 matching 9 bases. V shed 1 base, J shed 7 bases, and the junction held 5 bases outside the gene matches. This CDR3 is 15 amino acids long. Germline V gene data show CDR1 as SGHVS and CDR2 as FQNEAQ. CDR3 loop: CASSLVGTGNQPQHF. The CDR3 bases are TGTGCCAGCAGCTTAGTAGGGACAGGGAACCAGCCCCAGCATTTT.

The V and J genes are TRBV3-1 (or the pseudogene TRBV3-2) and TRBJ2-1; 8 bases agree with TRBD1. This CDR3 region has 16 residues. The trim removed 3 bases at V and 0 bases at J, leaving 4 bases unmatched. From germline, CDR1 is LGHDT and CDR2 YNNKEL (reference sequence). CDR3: CASSHLDRGSYNEQFF. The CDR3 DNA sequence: TGTGCCAGCAGCCACCTAGACAGGGGCTCCTACAATGAGCAGTTCTTC.

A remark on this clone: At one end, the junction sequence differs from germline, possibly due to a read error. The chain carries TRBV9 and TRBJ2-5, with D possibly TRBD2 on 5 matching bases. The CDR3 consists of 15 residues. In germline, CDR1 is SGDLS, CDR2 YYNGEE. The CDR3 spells CASSVEERPQETQYF. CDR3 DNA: TGTGCCAGCAGCGTAGAGGAGCGGCCCCAAGAGACCCAATACTTC. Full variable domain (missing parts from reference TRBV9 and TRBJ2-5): DSGVTQTPKHLITATGQRVTLRCSPRSGDLSVYWYQQSLDQGLQFLIQYYNGEERAKGNILERFSAQQFPDLHSELNLSSLELGDSALYFCASSVEERPQETQYFGPGTRLLVL.

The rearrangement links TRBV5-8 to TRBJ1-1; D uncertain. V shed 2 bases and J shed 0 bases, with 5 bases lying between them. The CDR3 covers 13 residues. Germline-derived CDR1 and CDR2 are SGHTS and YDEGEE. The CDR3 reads CASSFDMNTEAFF. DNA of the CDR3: TGTGCCAGCAGCTTTGACATGAACACTGAAGCTTTCTTT.

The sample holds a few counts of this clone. CDR3 nucleotides: TGTGCCAGCAGCCAAGCGGGACTCGATGGGACCCAGTACTTC. This sequence encodes CASSQAGLDGTQYF. This chain connects TRBV14 to TRBJ2-5, with D perhaps matching TRBD2 (6 bases). Germline V lookup: CDR1 SGHDN, CDR2 FVKESK. V was cut by 1 base and J by 7 bases, with 13 bases left in between. The CDR3 consists of 14 residues.